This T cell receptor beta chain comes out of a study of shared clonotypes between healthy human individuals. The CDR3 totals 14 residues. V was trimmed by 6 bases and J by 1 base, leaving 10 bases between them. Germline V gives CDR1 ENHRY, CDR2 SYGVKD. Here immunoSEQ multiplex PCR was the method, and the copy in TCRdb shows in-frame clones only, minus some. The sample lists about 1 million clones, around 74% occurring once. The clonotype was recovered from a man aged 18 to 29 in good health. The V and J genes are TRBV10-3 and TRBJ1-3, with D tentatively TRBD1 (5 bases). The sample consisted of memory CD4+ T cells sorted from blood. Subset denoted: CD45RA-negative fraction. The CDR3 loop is CAISQQASGNTIYF. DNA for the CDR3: TGTGCCATCAGCCAACAGGCGTCTGGAAACACCATATATTTT.